This is a list of T cell receptor beta chains from one sample in a study of blood T cell repertoires in COVID-19. Sequencing was performed with immunoSEQ multiplex PCR; in TCRdb, only in-frame clones are kept and a portion is missing. This sample has about 300,000 clones; approximately 84% occur once, and the top ten carry 10%. Sequencing was performed on PBMCs or T cells enriched from blood (not recorded which). Every receptor here comes from a woman aged 18-30 years who had recovered from COVID-19. Each CDR3 is given with its conserved first and last residue. The D gene is left open where the match is weak. Clone sizes are given selectively: once, few, many, or a class where the clone is expanded.

d_gene,abundance,v_gene,j_gene,CDR3aa,CDR3nt
.,.,TRBV2,TRBJ2-4,CASSEQGWAKNIQYF,TGTGCCAGCAGTGAGCAGGGTTGGGCCAAAAACATTCAGTACTTC
.,.,TRBV30,TRBJ1-1,CAWSGSYPEAFF,TGTGCCTGGAGTGGGAGCTACCCTGAAGCTTTCTTT
TRBD2,.,TRBV7-9,TRBJ2-3,CASRTSGPVDTQYF,TGTGCCAGCAGGACTAGCGGACCCGTGGATACGCAGTATTTT
TRBD1,.,TRBV18,TRBJ1-5,CASSKRQGVLPQHF,TGTGCCAGCTCAAAAAGACAGGGGGTATTGCCCCAGCATTTT
TRBD2,once,TRBV28,TRBJ2-1,CASSPHFSGNYNEQFF,TGTGCCAGCAGTCCTCATTTTAGCGGGAACTACAATGAGCAGTTCTTC
TRBD2,.,TRBV7-3,TRBJ2-3,CASSGLAGAGDTQYF,TGTGCCAGCAGCGGACTAGCGGGAGCGGGAGATACGCAGTATTTT
.,.,TRBV30,TRBJ1-4,CAWSVGSVREKLFF,TGTGCCTGGAGTGTTGGCAGCGTGAGGGAAAAACTGTTTTTT
TRBD2,.,TRBV7-8,TRBJ2-1,CASSLGAGLAGANEQFF,TGTGCCAGCAGCTTAGGAGCGGGACTAGCGGGAGCAAATGAGCAGTTCTTC
TRBD2,.,TRBV3-1/TRBV3-2,TRBJ2-3,CASSPLAGVADTQYF,TGTGCCAGCAGCCCACTAGCGGGAGTCGCAGATACGCAGTATTTT
TRBD2,.,TRBV24-1,TRBJ2-3,CATSDSPGLAGGTDTQYF,TGTGCCACCAGTGACTCCCCTGGACTAGCGGGGGGCACAGATACGCAGTATTTT
TRBD1,.,TRBV10-1,TRBJ2-7,CASSPGTGGEQYF,TGCGCCAGCAGCCCTGGGACAGGGGGCGAGCAGTACTTC
.,.,TRBV3-1/TRBV3-2,TRBJ1-1,CASSQRGGVIPEAFF,TGTGCCAGCAGCCAAAGGGGGGGGGTGATCCCTGAAGCTTTCTTT
TRBD1,few,TRBV2,TRBJ1-5,CASTGQGDGNQPQHF,TGTGCCAGCACCGGACAGGGAGATGGCAATCAGCCCCAGCATTTT
.,.,TRBV14,TRBJ2-3,CASSQGRESTDTQYF,TGTGCCAGCAGCCAAGGGAGAGAGAGCACAGATACGCAGTATTTT
TRBD1,.,TRBV28,TRBJ2-1,CASSPNTGGYNEQFF,TGTGCCAGCAGTCCAAACACAGGGGGGTACAATGAGCAGTTCTTC
TRBD2,.,TRBV11-2,TRBJ2-5,CASSPLKGGRRGETQYF,TGTGCCAGCAGCCCACTGAAGGGCGGGAGAAGAGGAGAGACCCAGTACTTC
.,once,TRBV27,TRBJ1-1,CASSRSGSHEFVNTEAFF,TGTGCCAGCAGCCGCTCAGGGTCTCATGAGTTCGTGAACACTGAAGCTTTCTTT
TRBD1,.,TRBV5-1,TRBJ2-5,CASSKGQGQETQYF,TGCGCCAGCAGCAAGGGACAGGGACAAGAGACCCAGTACTTC
.,.,TRBV2,TRBJ1-2,CASNHKEGYGYTF,TGTGCCAGCAATCATAAGGAGGGCTATGGCTACACCTTC
TRBD1,many,TRBV28,TRBJ1-5,CASSRDRKQHF,TGTGCCAGCAGTAGGGACAGGAAACAGCATTTT
.,few,TRBV5-1,TRBJ1-3,CASSPGGSGNTIYF,TGCGCCAGCAGCCCTGGAGGTTCTGGAAACACCATATATTTT
.,.,TRBV6-5,TRBJ1-1,CASSYSNKGYTEAFF,TGTGCCAGCAGTTACTCGAATAAGGGGTACACTGAAGCTTTCTTT
.,.,TRBV13,TRBJ2-1,CASSPLAVSYNEQFF,TGTGCCAGCAGCCCCTTAGCGGTTTCCTACAATGAGCAGTTCTTC
TRBD1,.,TRBV7-9,TRBJ1-1,CASTSEGRQGLGAEAFF,TGTGCCAGCACCTCCGAGGGCAGACAGGGATTGGGCGCTGAAGCTTTCTTT
TRBD2,.,TRBV7-6,TRBJ2-2,CASSREGLENTGELFF,TGTGCCAGCAGCCGAGAGGGACTAGAGAACACCGGGGAGCTGTTTTTT
TRBD1,few,TRBV2,TRBJ1-2,CASSDGTGAGYTF,TGTGCCAGCAGCGACGGGACAGGGGCTGGCTACACCTTC
TRBD2,.,TRBV28,TRBJ2-1,CASSSSSGRANNEQFF,TGTGCCAGCAGTTCAAGTAGCGGGAGGGCAAACAATGAGCAGTTCTTC
TRBD1,.,TRBV2,TRBJ2-3,CASSQGQVGTDTQYF,TGTGCCAGCAGTCAAGGACAGGTGGGCACAGATACGCAGTATTTT
.,.,TRBV5-4,TRBJ1-1,CASSVFLAGNTEAFF,TGTGCCAGCAGCGTTTTTCTAGCGGGTAACACTGAAGCTTTCTTT
.,few,TRBV12-3/TRBV12-4,TRBJ1-1,CASSPTGTEAFF,TGTGCCAGCAGTCCCACGGGGACTGAAGCTTTCTTT
.,.,TRBV10-2,TRBJ2-1,CASSETGQNEQFF,TGCGCCAGCAGTGAGACAGGGCAAAATGAGCAGTTCTTC
.,.,TRBV7-8,TRBJ1-3,CASSLVRQGRKIGNTIYF,TGTGCCAGCAGCTTAGTGAGGCAGGGAAGGAAGATTGGAAACACCATATATTTT
.,.,TRBV10-1,TRBJ1-1,CASSDGGNTEAFF,TGCGCCAGCAGTGATGGGGGCAACACTGAAGCTTTCTTT
.,.,TRBV7-3,TRBJ1-1,CASSPQGLSTEAFF,TGTGCCAGCAGCCCCCAGGGCCTAAGCACTGAAGCTTTCTTT